Sequencing of this T cell receptor (beta chain) was carried out in a study of T cell clusters in autoimmune cytopenias. Study in general: TRB sequencing had a median around 51,000 reads and approximately 2,200 distinct clonotypes per sample.

Multiplex touch-down PCR amplified TRB using TRB-A and TRB-B pools in one tube. TCRdb re-called the multiplex PCR reads, yielding one record per CDR3 amino acid sequence without DNA. Listed are around 8,000 distinct CDR3 sequences; approximately 30% falls within the top ten. Findings of the study overall: Clustering suggested that physiological T cell clusters were missing in primary autoimmune cytopenia patients.

This clonotype is deemed medium-sized by its frequency. Its antigen remains unidentified. Per germline, CDR1 MNHEY and CDR2 SMNVEV (reference sequence). The CDR3 is made up of 14 amino acids. TRB was amplified from about 270 ng of peripheral blood genomic DNA per sample. Sequences were obtained from peripheral blood. The TCR sequence derives from a human donor with an autoimmune cytopenia or autoimmune hepatitis (not recorded which). The chain links TRBV27 to TRBJ2-7; the TRBD1 assignment by TCRdb is unverifiable without DNA. The CDR3 spells CASRMDRGTYEQYF.